The 25 T cell receptor beta chains given below trace back to one sample, sequenced in a study of T cell responses to AZD1222 COVID-19 vaccine. This table comes from immunoSEQ multiplex PCR, and its TCRdb copy is limited to in-frame clones, with some not included. The sample gives about 120,000 clones, around 87% of which show up once; more than 10% is in the top ten. Specimen: peripheral blood, collected on day 0 of AZD1222 vaccination. These receptors were obtained from an adult in good health.

V gene TRBV11-2 combines with J gene TRBJ1-4; D may be TRBD1 (6 bases). This CDR3 contains 15 residues. Germline-derived CDR1 and CDR2 are SGHAT and FQNNGV. V was trimmed by 3 bases and J by 7 bases, leaving 15 bases between them. The CDR3 DNA follows: TGTGCCAGCAGCTTCTCAGGGGAAAGGGGTGAAAAACTGTTTTTT. Protein product: CASSFSGERGEKLFF.

The J gene is TRBJ1-3, the V gene TRBV5-1; TRBD1 might be the D (6 bases). The CDR3 consists of 15 residues. Germline V gene sequence: CDR1 SGHRS, CDR2 YFSETQ. Trimming took 1 base from V and 2 from J, leaving 10 bases between them. CDR3 protein: CASSLQGLTGNTIYF. The CDR3 coding sequence is TGCGCCAGCAGCTTGCAGGGGCTTACTGGAAACACCATATATTTT. The full variable domain, completed using reference TRBV5-1 and TRBJ1-3, is KAGVTQTPRYLIKTRGQQVTLSCSPISGHRSVSWYQQTPGQGLQFLFEYFSETQRNKGNFPGRFSGRQFSNSRSEMNVSTLELGDSALYLCASSLQGLTGNTIYFGEGSWLTVV.

The rearrangement uses TRBV28 and TRBJ2-7, with 9 positions matching TRBD1. V shed 5 bases, J shed 2 bases, and the junction held 7 bases outside the gene matches. CDR3 size: 15 residues. Germline assignment: CDR1 MDHEN and CDR2 SYDVKM. In nucleotides, the CDR3 is TGTGCCAGCAGTCCCTATTGGACAGGGGCCTACGAGCAGTACTTC. This encodes CASSPYWTGAYEQYF.

This clone turned up a few times. The chain carries TRBV6-5 and TRBJ2-7; D perhaps matches TRBD1 (6 bases). Germline V gene data show CDR1 as MNHEY and CDR2 as SVGAGI. The CDR3 consists of 15 residues. Trimming took off 2 bases at V and 6 bases at J, with 17 bases between the two ends. CDR3 sequence: CASSYLAGDRGEQYF. The CDR3 region has the DNA TGTGCCAGCAGTTACCTAGCAGGGGACCGAGGCGAGCAGTACTTC.

The rearrangement uses TRBV5-4 and TRBJ1-2; 9 nucleotides align to TRBD1. Germline CDR1 SGHNT, CDR2 YYREEE (reference sequence). The CDR3 extends over 15 amino acids. The junction had 5 bases not matched to a gene; V was cut back by 3 bases and J by 2 bases. The CDR3 loop reads CASSSMTGGNYGYTF. CDR3 bases: TGTGCCAGCAGCTCAATGACAGGGGGGAACTATGGCTACACCTTC.

The chain uses TRBV28 and TRBJ1-5, with no clear D. V lost 6 bases, J lost 0 bases, and 9 bases lay in between. Per the germline V gene, CDR1 is MDHEN and CDR2 is SYDVKM. The CDR3 extends over 14 amino acids. The CDR3 DNA is TGTGCCAGCAGCACCCACACTAGCAATCAGCCCCAGCATTTT. Its protein product is CASSTHTSNQPQHF.

The CDR3: CASSVPNSPLHF. The CDR3 bases are TGTGCCAGCAGTGTCCCTAATTCACCCCTCCACTTT. The chain joins TRBV28 to TRBJ1-6; D unresolved. The CDR3 spans 12 residues. The ends were cut back, 5 bases at V and 6 bases at J, with 5 bases in the middle. Looked up from germline, CDR1 is MDHEN and CDR2 is SYDVKM.

The chain combines TRBV18 with TRBJ1-2; D possibly corresponds to TRBD1 (6 bases). CDR1 is KGHSH and CDR2 is LQKENI in the germline V gene. V lost 0 bases and J 5 bases, leaving 16 bases between the germline ends. The length of the CDR3 is 16 residues. The CDR3 region has the DNA TGTGCCAGCTCACCACCTGGCAGAGACAGGAGGTATGGCTACACCTTC. This codes for CASSPPGRDRRYGYTF. The variable domain in full, with the rest retrieved from reference TRBV18 and TRBJ1-2, is NAGVMQNPRHLVRRRGQEARLRCSPMKGHSHVYWYRQLPEEGLKFMVYLQKENIIDESGMPKERFSAEFPKEGPSILRIQQVVRGDSAAYFCASSPPGRDRRYGYTFGSGTRLTVV.

The chain employs TRBV2 and TRBJ1-2; a possible D gene is TRBD1 (5 bases). Germline loops: CDR1 SNHLY, CDR2 FYNNEI. V was shortened by 2 bases and J by 4 bases, with 8 bases between the two germline ends. CDR3 length: 13 amino acids. In DNA form, the CDR3 reads TGTGCCAGCAGTGAATCGGGGGGCTATGGCTACACCTTC. As protein: CASSESGGYGYTF.

This chain connects TRBV5-1 to TRBJ2-7, with D maybe TRBD2 (5 bases). V lost 7 bases and J lost 3, with 14 bases in between. This CDR3 spans 13 amino acids. Germline CDR1 SGHRS, CDR2 YFSETQ. The CDR3 DNA follows: TGCGCCAGCGGAGGCGGGCAAAGCTACGAGCAGTACTTC. Amino acid sequence: CASGGGQSYEQYF.

This clone was observed a single time. The rearrangement joins TRBV6-2 or TRBV6-3 to TRBJ2-7; TRBD1 is a possible D gene (6 bases). Germline V gene sequence: CDR1 MNHEY, CDR2 SVGEGT. With 5 bases removed from V and 2 bases from J, the gap between germline ends came to 16 bases. This CDR3 spans 15 amino acids. In DNA, the CDR3 is TGTGCCAGCAGTCCAGGGGCTAGCTCTGCCTACGAGCAGTACTTC. This translates into CASSPGASSAYEQYF.

This chain's CDR3 is CATSREDWGLVPYGYTF. The CDR3 DNA follows: TGTGCCACCAGCAGAGAGGATTGGGGTCTCGTTCCGTATGGCTACACCTTC. V and J are TRBV15 and TRBJ1-2; D gene ambiguous. The CDR3 spans 17 residues. Germline lookup yields CDR1 LNHNV and CDR2 YYDKDF (reference sequence). The germline V and J ends were trimmed by 0 bases and 5 bases, with 19 bases remaining between them. Variable domain in full (rest from reference TRBV15 and TRBJ1-2): DAMVIQNPRYQVTQFGKPVTLSCSQTLNHNVMYWYQQKSSQAPKLLFHYYDKDFNNEADTPDNFQSRRPNTSFCFLDIRSPGLGDTAMYLCATSREDWGLVPYGYTFGSGTRLTVV.

This chain connects TRBV30 to TRBJ1-2, with D uncertain. Germline V lookup: CDR1 GTSNPN, CDR2 SVGIG (reference sequence). V was trimmed by 5 bases and J by 3 bases, leaving 13 bases between them. This CDR3 comprises 13 residues. This CDR3 is CAWRVAGDYGYTF. The CDR3 DNA follows: TGTGCCTGGCGGGTGGCAGGAGACTATGGCTACACCTTC.

The CDR3 nucleotides are TGTGCCAGCAGTGAATCAGTGGACTATGGCTACACCTTC. This sequence encodes CASSESVDYGYTF. The chain uses TRBV25-1 and TRBJ1-2; no reliable D call. CDR3 size: 13 residues. Germline CDR1 is MGHDK and CDR2 is SYGVNS. Between the trimmed V and J ends, which lost 1 base and 3 bases, there was a span of 6 bases.

The chain couples TRBV9 to TRBJ2-5, with a possible D match to TRBD2 (6 bases). V was trimmed by 0 bases and J by 4 bases, leaving 16 bases between them. The CDR3 is made up of 16 amino acids. CDR1 is SGDLS and CDR2 is YYNGEE in the germline V gene. As DNA, the CDR3 is TGTGCCAGCAGCGTAGTTGGGGGAGGCCAGGGAGAGACCCAGTACTTC. Amino acids: CASSVVGGGQGETQYF. Full variable domain (outside the CDR3, taken from reference TRBV9 and TRBJ2-5): DSGVTQTPKHLITATGQRVTLRCSPRSGDLSVYWYQQSLDQGLQFLIQYYNGEERAKGNILERFSAQQFPDLHSELNLSSLELGDSALYFCASSVVGGGQGETQYFGPGTRLLVL.

V is TRBV19 and J is TRBJ1-2, with no clear D. This CDR3 region has 13 residues. Deletions cut 7 bases from V and 5 bases from J, with 14 bases between. Germline lookup yields CDR1 LNHDA and CDR2 SQIVND (reference sequence). The CDR3 loop is CASITAIRYGYTF. In DNA form, the CDR3 reads TGTGCCAGTATTACAGCCATAAGGTATGGCTACACCTTC.

V and J are TRBV28 and TRBJ1-5; D ambiguous. Germline CDR1 and CDR2: MDHEN and SYDVKM. The V and J ends lost 3 bases and 6 bases respectively, with 12 bases between them. The CDR3 loop spans 14 amino acids. In DNA form, the CDR3 reads TGTGCCAGCAGTTTGCCTGCGGTAGGTCAGCCCCAGCATTTT. Translated, it gives CASSLPAVGQPQHF.

The genes are TRBV9 and TRBJ2-5, with TRBD2 identical over 13 bases. CDR3 length: 22 amino acids. With 0 bases clipped from V and 0 bases from J, the junction kept 17 bases outside the gene matches. Germline values: CDR1 SGDLS, CDR2 YYNGEE. In DNA form, the CDR3 reads TGTGCCAGCAGCGTAGGTCCACTGATGAGGACTAGCGGGAGCGGTCACCAAGAGACCCAGTACTTC. It yields the protein CASSVGPLMRTSGSGHQETQYF.

The rearrangement uses TRBV5-4 and TRBJ2-7; D unclear. V dropped 4 bases and J dropped 0 bases, with 14 bases sitting between them. This CDR3 contains 15 residues. CDR1 and CDR2 from the germline V gene are SGHNT and YYREEE (reference sequence). CDR3 bases: TGTGCCAGCAGCCTAGGCGCGGTAAGCTCCTACGAGCAGTACTTC. It yields the protein CASSLGAVSSYEQYF.

This chain connects TRBV7-2 to TRBJ2-7; either TRBD1 or TRBD2 may fit D (6 bases each). Trimming cost V 0 bases and J 2 bases, with 17 bases left between them. The germline V gene has CDR1 SGHTA and CDR2 FQGNSA. There are 17 residues in the CDR3. The CDR3 coding sequence is TGTGCCAGCAGCTTAGCTTCGGGGGCATCATTCACCTACGAGCAGTACTTC. Translating gives CASSLASGASFTYEQYF.

V gene TRBV7-9 combines with J gene TRBJ2-1, with D unresolved. The CDR3 spans 15 residues. The V end lost 5 bases, the J end lost 0 bases, and 11 bases lay between the germline ends. Germline V gene data show CDR1 as SEHNR and CDR2 as FQNEAQ (reference sequence). The CDR3 DNA reads as TGTGCCAGCAGCCACGGGTGGAGCTCCTACAATGAGCAGTTCTTC. This sequence encodes CASSHGWSSYNEQFF.

The chain has TRBV28 and TRBJ1-1; TRBD1 agrees at 8 bases. V trimming: 4 bases; J trimming: 5 bases; junction bases outside the gene matches: 6. The CDR3 has 14 amino acids. Germline V gene lookup returns CDR1 MDHEN and CDR2 SYDVKM. The CDR3 spells CASSSLQGGTEAFF. CDR3 nucleotide sequence: TGTGCCAGCAGTTCATTACAGGGGGGAACTGAAGCTTTCTTT.

The rearrangement joins TRBV5-1 to TRBJ2-3; D remains unclear. V lost 0 bases and J 4 bases, leaving 18 bases between the germline ends. The germline gives CDR1 SGHRS, CDR2 YFSETQ. The CDR3 runs 17 residues. CDR3 nucleotides: TGCGCCAGCAGCTTGGGTGACCTCCGGGTGGGCTCAGATACGCAGTATTTT. As protein: CASSLGDLRVGSDTQYF. Looking up the rest from reference TRBV5-1 and TRBJ2-3 gives the full variable domain: KAGVTQTPRYLIKTRGQQVTLSCSPISGHRSVSWYQQTPGQGLQFLFEYFSETQRNKGNFPGRFSGRQFSNSRSEMNVSTLELGDSALYLCASSLGDLRVGSDTQYFGPGTRLTVL.

V usage is TRBV29-1 and J usage is TRBJ2-1; 8 positions agree with TRBD2. V lost 4 bases and J lost 4; bases outside the gene matches: 6. This CDR3 spans 14 amino acids. CDR1 is SQVTM, CDR2 ANQGSEA, per germline. In nucleotides, the CDR3 is TGCAGCGTTGTGAGAACTAGCGGTTACAATGAGCAGTTCTTC. Amino acids: CSVVRTSGYNEQFF.

The chain couples TRBV5-6 to TRBJ1-6; TRBD1 might be the D (5 bases). Trimming took 1 base from V and 9 from J, leaving 11 bases between them. The CDR3 consists of 14 residues. The germline V gene has CDR1 SGHDT and CDR2 YYEEEE. This CDR3 is CASSLQQAFSPLHF. The CDR3 DNA follows: TGTGCCAGCAGCTTGCAACAGGCGTTTTCACCCCTCCACTTT.